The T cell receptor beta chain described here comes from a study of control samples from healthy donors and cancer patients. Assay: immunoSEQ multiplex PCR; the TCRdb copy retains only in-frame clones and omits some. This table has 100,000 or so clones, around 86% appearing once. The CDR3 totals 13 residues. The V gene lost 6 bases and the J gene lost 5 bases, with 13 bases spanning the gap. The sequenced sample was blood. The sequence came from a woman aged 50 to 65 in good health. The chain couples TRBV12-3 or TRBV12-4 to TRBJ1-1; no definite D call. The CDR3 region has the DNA TGTGCCAGCAGGTCCGAGGACGGGACTGAAGCTTTCTTT. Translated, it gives CASRSEDGTEAFF.